The rows below give T cell receptor beta chains drawn from one sample of a study of blood T cells in healthy people across ages. MiXCR, applied by TCRdb to the 5' RACE reads, yields one record per CDR3 protein. The sample records hundreds of thousands of distinct CDR3 sequences, approximately 60% being singletons. The source material was blood. These receptors were collected from a man between 35 and 55 years old in good health. Each CDR3 is given with its conserved first and last residue. The D gene is left open where the match is weak. Size values are once, few and many counts, or a class for expanded clones, and some rows have none.

clone_size,j_call,d_call,v_call,cdr3_aa,cdr3_nt
once,TRBJ2-7,.,TRBV28,CASSLSIPPYEQYF,TGTGCCAGCAGTTTATCTATTCCGCCGTACGAGCAGTACTTC
many,TRBJ2-3,.,TRBV29-1,CSVEDSYWADTQYF,TGCAGCGTTGAAGACTCTTATTGGGCAGATACGCAGTATTTT
few,TRBJ2-7,.,TRBV3-1,CASSQGGVGEQYF,TGTGCCAGCAGCCAAGGAGGGGTCGGCGAGCAGTACTTC
few,TRBJ2-4,.,TRBV6-1,CASSQDAGLAKNIQYF,TGTGCCAGCAGTCAGGACGCGGGCCTAGCCAAAAACATTCAGTACTTC
few,TRBJ2-5,.,TRBV15,CATSSEGSRETQYF,TGTGCCACCAGCAGTGAGGGCAGTCGGGAGACCCAGTACTTC
.,TRBJ2-3,TRBD1,TRBV7-6,CASSLGKGAQTQYF,TGTGCCAGCAGCTTAGGGAAGGGGGCCCAAACGCAGTATTTT
.,TRBJ2-7,.,TRBV5-1,CASSFADPSYEQYF,TGCGCCAGCAGCTTTGCGGACCCCTCCTACGAGCAGTACTTC
few,TRBJ2-1,TRBD2,TRBV20-1,CSAPRLADFNEQFF,TGCAGTGCTCCCCGCCTAGCGGACTTCAATGAGCAGTTCTTC
.,TRBJ1-2,.,TRBV20-1,CSAKANYGYTF,TGCAGTGCTAAAGCTAACTATGGCTACACCTTC
.,TRBJ2-7,.,TRBV5-6,CASSLPKSLDEQYF,TGTGCCAGCAGCTTGCCCAAGTCCTTAGACGAGCAGTACTTC
.,TRBJ1-4,TRBD1,TRBV12-3/TRBV12-4,CASSFDRGGAEKLFF,TGTGCCAGCAGTTTCGACAGGGGAGGGGCGGAAAAACTGTTTTTT
.,TRBJ2-1,TRBD2,TRBV4-2,CASSLLAVSYNEQFF,TGTGCCAGCAGCCTACTAGCGGTCTCCTACAATGAGCAGTTCTTC
.,TRBJ2-7,.,TRBV20-1,CSAQGDYEQYF,TGCAGTGCTCAGGGTGACTACGAGCAGTACTTC
.,TRBJ2-5,.,TRBV27,CASGSPSTGGKTQYF,TGTGCCAGCGGATCCCCTTCGACAGGAGGAAAGACCCAGTACTTC
.,TRBJ2-7,TRBD1,TRBV13,CASSLAGGDSRSYEQYF,TGTGCCAGCAGCTTAGCAGGGGGCGATTCCCGCTCCTACGAGCAGTACTTC
.,TRBJ2-1,.,TRBV27,CASSSLGPRVNEQFF,TGTGCCAGCAGTTCCCTGGGACCACGGGTCAATGAGCAGTTCTTC